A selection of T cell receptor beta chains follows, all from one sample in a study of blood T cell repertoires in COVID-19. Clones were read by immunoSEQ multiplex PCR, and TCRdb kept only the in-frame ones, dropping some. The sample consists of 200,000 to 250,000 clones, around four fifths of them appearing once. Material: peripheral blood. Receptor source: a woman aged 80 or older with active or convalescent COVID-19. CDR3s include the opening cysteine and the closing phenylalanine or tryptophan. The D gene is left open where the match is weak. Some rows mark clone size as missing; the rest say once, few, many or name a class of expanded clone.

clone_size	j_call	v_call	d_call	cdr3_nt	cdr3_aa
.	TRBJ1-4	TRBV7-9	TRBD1	TGTGCCAGCAGCTTAGAGGGGACAGGGGATGAAAAACTGTTTTTT	CASSLEGTGDEKLFF
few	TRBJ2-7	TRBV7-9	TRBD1	TGTGCCAGCAGCCCCCAACCGGGACAGGGGATCTACGAGCAGTACTTC	CASSPQPGQGIYEQYF
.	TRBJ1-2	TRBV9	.	TGTGCCAGCAGCACCAGGACAGCCTTCAACTATGGCTACACCTTC	CASSTRTAFNYGYTF
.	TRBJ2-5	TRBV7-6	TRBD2	TGTGCCAGCAGCTTAGGGCCAGCGGGGGGCCGGGGAGAGACCCAGTACTTC	CASSLGPAGGRGETQYF
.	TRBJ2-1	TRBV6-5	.	TGTGCCAGCAGTTCTCAGGGGACGGATGAGCAGTTCTTC	CASSSQGTDEQFF
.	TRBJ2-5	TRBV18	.	TGTGCCAGCTCACCAGGGAGTCCGGGGACCCAGTACTTC	CASSPGSPGTQYF
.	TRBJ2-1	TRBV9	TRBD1	TGTGCCAGCAGCTCCCGGACAGGGGCAACCAACCCTACAATGAGGGAGCAGTTCTTC	CASSSRTGATNPTMREQFF
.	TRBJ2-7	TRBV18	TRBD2	TGTGCCAGCTCACAGGGCGGGAGGTCCTACGAGCAGTACTTC	CASSQGGRSYEQYF
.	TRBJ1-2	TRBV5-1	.	TGCGCCAGCAGCTCGCCCTACAGGGCGGGGGACTATGGCTACACCTTC	CASSSPYRAGDYGYTF
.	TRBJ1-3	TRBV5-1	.	TGCGCCAGCAGCTTGGTTGGGGGGTCTGGAAACACCATATATTTT	CASSLVGGSGNTIYF
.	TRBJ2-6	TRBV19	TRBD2	TGTGCCAGTAGTCCTGGGACTAGCGGCTCTGGGGCCAACGTCCTGACTTTC	CASSPGTSGSGANVLTF
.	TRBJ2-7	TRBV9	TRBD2	TGTGCCAGCAGCCCGCTAGCGGCTAGCTCCTACGAGCAGTACTTC	CASSPLAASSYEQYF
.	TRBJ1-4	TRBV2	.	TGTGCCAGCAGAGACAGCGCAACTAATGAAAAACTGTTTTTT	CASRDSATNEKLFF
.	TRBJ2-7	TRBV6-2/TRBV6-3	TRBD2	TGTGCCAGCAGTCCACTAGCGGGGGCCGTCTACGAGCAGTACTTC	CASSPLAGAVYEQYF
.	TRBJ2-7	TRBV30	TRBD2	TGTGCCTGGAGTCCACCCGGGACTAGATGGGTAGGGCAGTACTTC	CAWSPPGTRWVGQYF
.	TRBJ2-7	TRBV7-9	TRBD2	TGTGCCAGCAGCGACGGGGGACTGGCGGGAGAAGAGCAGTACTTC	CASSDGGLAGEEQYF
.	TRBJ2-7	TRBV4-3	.	TGCGCCAGCAGCCAAGGGCACCAGGGTCGGCAGTACTTC	CASSQGHQGRQYF
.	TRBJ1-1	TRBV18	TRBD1	TGTGCCAGCTCAGACCGACAGGGACAAAACACTGAAGCTTTCTTT	CASSDRQGQNTEAFF
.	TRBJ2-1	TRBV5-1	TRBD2	TGCGCCAGCGCGACGAGCGGGACCCACAATGAGCAGTTCTTC	CASATSGTHNEQFF
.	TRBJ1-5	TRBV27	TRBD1	TGTGCCAGCAGTTTATTGGGAACGGCCGGGACAGGGGGCAATCAGCCCCAGCATTTT	CASSLLGTAGTGGNQPQHF
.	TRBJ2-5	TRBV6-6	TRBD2	TGTGCCAGCCGGCGGGGGGGGTCCGAGACCCAGTACTTC	CASRRGGSETQYF
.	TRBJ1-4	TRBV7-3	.	TGTGCCAGCAGCCCCCAAGGCGGTGAAAAACTGTTTTTT	CASSPQGGEKLFF
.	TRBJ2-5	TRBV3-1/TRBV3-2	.	TGTGCCAGCAGCCAGAACAGGGAGGAGACCCAGTACTTC	CASSQNREETQYF
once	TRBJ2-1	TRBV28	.	TGTGCCAGCAGTTTACTTGGGGGGTCCTACAATGAGCAGTTCTTC	CASSLLGGSYNEQFF
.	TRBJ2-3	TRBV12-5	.	TGTGCTAGTGGTTTGTACGGGGGCACAGATACGCAGTATTTT	CASGLYGGTDTQYF